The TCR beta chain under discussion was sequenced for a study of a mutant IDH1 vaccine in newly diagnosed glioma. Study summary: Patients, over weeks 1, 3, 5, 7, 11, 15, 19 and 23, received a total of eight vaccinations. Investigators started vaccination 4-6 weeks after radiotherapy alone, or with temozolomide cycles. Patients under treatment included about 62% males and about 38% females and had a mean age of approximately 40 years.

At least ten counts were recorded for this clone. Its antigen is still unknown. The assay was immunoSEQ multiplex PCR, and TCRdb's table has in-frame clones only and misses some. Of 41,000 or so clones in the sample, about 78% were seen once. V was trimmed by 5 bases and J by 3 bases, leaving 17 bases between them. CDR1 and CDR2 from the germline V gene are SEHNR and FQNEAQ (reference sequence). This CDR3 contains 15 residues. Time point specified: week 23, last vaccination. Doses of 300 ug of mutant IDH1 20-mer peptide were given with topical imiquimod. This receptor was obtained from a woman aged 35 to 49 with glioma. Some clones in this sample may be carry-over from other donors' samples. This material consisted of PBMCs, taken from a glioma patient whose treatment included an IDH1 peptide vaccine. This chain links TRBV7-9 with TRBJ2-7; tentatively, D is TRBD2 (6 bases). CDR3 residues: CASSPRRAMGYEQYF. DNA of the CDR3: TGTGCCAGCAGCCCACGGAGGGCTATGGGCTACGAGCAGTACTTC. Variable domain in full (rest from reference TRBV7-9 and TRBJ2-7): DTGVSQNPRHKITKRGQNVTFRCDPISEHNRLYWYRQTLGQGPEFLTYFQNEAQLEKSRLLSDRFSAERPKGSFSTLEIQRTEQGDSAMYLCASSPRRAMGYEQYFGPGTRLTVT.